This TCR beta chain was profiled in a study of human T cells and chemical hapten exposure. Study background: Patients were given diphenylcyclopropenone on the scalp weekly across the roughly 24-week study.

MiXCR was run by TCRdb on the RACE reads, yielding one entry per CDR3 protein. Altogether around 71,000 distinct CDR3 sequences are present, roughly 9.2% being singletons, with the ten largest covering about 3.1%. This clonotype was found many times. Germline V gives CDR1 MNHEY, CDR2 SVGEGT. This CDR3 spans 15 amino acids. Trimming cost V 4 bases and J 3 bases; bases outside gene matches: 6. The time point denotes: patch test 1, 2 weeks after DPC sensitization. As to treatment: therapeutic diphenylcyclopropenone sensitization with weekly scalp DPC. The source material was whole blood, sampled in connection with sensitization to the hapten diphenylcyclopropenone (DPC). The sequence derives from a woman between 40 and 55 years old with alopecia areata. Some clones in this sample may be carry-over from other donors' samples. The chain combines TRBV6-2 or TRBV6-3 with TRBJ1-2, with 9 positions matching TRBD1. In DNA, the CDR3 is TGTGCCAGCAGTTCCCCGGGACAGGGATACTATGGCTACACCTTC. It codes for CASSSPGQGYYGYTF.